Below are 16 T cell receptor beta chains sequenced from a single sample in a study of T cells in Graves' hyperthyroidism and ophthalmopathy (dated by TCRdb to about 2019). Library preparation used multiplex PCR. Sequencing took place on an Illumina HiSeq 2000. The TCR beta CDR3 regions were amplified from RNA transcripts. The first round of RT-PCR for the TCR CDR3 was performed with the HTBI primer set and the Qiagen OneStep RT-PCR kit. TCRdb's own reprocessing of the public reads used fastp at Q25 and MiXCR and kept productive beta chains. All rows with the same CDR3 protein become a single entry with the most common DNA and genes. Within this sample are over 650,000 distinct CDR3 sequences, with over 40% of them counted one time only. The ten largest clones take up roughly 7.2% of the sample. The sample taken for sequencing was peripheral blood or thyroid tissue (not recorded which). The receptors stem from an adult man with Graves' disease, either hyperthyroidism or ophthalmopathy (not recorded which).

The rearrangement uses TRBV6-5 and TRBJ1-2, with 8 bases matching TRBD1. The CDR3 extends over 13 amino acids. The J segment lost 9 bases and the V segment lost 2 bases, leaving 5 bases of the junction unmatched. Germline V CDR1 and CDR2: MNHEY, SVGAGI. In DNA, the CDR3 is TGTGCCAGCAGTTACGACTACAGGGGGAGCTACACCTTC. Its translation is CASSYDYRGSYTF.

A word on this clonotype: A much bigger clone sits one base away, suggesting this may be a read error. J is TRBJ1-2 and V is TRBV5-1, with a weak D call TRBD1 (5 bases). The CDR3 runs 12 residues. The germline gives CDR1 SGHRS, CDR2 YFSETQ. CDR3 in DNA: TGCACCAGCAGGCTGACAGACTATGGCTACACCTTC. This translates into CTSRLTDYGYTF.

DNA of the CDR3: TGCAGCGTTGATGGGTTGGGAAACACCATATATTTT. Amino acids: CSVDGLGNTIYF. This chain joins TRBV29-1 and TRBJ1-3; D remains unclear. The CDR3 loop spans 12 amino acids. Germline V gene data show CDR1 as SQVTM and CDR2 as ANQGSEA. V lost 3 bases and J lost 4, with 7 bases in between. Looking up the rest from reference TRBV29-1 and TRBJ1-3 gives the full variable domain: SAVISQKPSRDICQRGTSLTIQCQVDSQVTMMFWYRQQPGQSLTLIATANQGSEATYESGFVIDKFPISRPNLTFSTLTVSNMSPEDSSIYLCSVDGLGNTIYFGEGSWLTVV.

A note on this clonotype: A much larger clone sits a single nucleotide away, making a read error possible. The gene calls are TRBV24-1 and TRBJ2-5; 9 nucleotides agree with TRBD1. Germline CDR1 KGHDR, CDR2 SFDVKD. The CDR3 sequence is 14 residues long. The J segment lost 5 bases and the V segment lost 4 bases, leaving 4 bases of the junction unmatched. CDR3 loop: CATSETGGRETQYF. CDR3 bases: TGTGCCACCAGTGAAACAGGGGGCCGGGAGACCCAGTACTTC.

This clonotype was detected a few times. The CDR3 here is CASSEAEGQGYEQYF. For the CDR3, the DNA is TGTGCCAGCAGTGAAGCTGAAGGACAGGGCTACGAGCAGTACTTC. The chain couples TRBV6-6 to TRBJ2-7; 8 nucleotides match TRBD1. Looked up from germline, CDR1 is MNHNY and CDR2 is SVGAGI (reference sequence). V trimming: 5 bases; J trimming: 3 bases; junction bases outside the gene matches: 9. The CDR3 is made up of 15 amino acids.

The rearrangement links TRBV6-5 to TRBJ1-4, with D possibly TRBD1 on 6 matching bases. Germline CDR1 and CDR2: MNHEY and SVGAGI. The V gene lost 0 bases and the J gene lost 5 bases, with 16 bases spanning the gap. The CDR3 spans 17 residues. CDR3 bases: TGTGCCAGCAGTTACTCGTACAACAGGGTGGGGAATGAAAAACTGTTTTTT. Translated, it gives CASSYSYNRVGNEKLFF.

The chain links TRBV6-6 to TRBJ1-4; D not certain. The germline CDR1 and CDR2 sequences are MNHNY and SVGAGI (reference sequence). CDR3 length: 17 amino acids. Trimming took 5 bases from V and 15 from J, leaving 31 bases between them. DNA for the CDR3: TGTGCCAGCAGTGAAGGTCCCCCGACTTCGGCGTGGGTAAGGGTGTTTTTT. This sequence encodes CASSEGPPTSAWVRVFF.

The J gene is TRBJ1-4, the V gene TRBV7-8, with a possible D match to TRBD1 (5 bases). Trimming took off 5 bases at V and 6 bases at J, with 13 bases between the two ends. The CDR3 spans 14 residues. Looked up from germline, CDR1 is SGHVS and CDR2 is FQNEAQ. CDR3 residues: CASSAGLADEKLFF. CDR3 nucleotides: TGTGCCAGCAGCGCGGGACTAGCGGATGAAAAACTGTTTTTT. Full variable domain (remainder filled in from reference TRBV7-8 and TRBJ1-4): GAGVSQSPRYKVAKRGQDVALRCDPISGHVSLFWYQQALGQGPEFLTYFQNEAQLDKSGLPSDRFFAERPEGSVSTLKIQRTQQEDSAVYLCASSAGLADEKLFFGSGTQLSVL.

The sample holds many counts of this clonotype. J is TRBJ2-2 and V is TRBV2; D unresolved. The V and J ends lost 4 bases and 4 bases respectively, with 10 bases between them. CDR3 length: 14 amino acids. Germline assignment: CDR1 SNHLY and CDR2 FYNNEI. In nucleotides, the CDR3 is TGTGCCAGCAGTGCGACTCTGTCCACCGGGGAGCTGTTTTTT. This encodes CASSATLSTGELFF.

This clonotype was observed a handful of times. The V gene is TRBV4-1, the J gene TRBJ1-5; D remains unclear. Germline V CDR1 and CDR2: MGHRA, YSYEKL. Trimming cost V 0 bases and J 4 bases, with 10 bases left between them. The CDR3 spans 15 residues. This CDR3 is CASSQDWPANQPQHF. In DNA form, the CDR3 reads TGCGCCAGCAGCCAAGATTGGCCAGCTAATCAGCCCCAGCATTTT.

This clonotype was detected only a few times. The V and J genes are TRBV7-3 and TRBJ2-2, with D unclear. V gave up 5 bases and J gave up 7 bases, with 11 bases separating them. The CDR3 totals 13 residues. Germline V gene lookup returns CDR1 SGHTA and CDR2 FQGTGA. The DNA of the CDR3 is TGTGCCAGCAGCATGAATAGTGGCGGGGAGCTGTTTTTT. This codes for CASSMNSGGELFF.

The CDR3 coding sequence is TGTGCCAGCAGCCCGACAGGTTTAGGAAAACTGTTTTTT. Its protein product is CASSPTGLGKLFF. The V and J genes are TRBV7-2 and TRBJ1-4, with D possibly being TRBD1 (6 bases). Germline V gene sequence: CDR1 SGHTA, CDR2 FQGNSA. The CDR3 loop spans 13 amino acids. V lost 5 bases, J lost 10 bases, and 14 bases lay in between.

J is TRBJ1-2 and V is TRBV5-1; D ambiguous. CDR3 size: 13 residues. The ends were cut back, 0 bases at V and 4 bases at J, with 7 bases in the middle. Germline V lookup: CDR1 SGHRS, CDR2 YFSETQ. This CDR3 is CASSLGTFYGYTF. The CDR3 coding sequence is TGCGCCAGCAGCTTGGGCACCTTCTATGGCTACACCTTC. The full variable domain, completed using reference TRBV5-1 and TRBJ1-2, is KAGVTQTPRYLIKTRGQQVTLSCSPISGHRSVSWYQQTPGQGLQFLFEYFSETQRNKGNFPGRFSGRQFSNSRSEMNVSTLELGDSALYLCASSLGTFYGYTFGSGTRLTVV.

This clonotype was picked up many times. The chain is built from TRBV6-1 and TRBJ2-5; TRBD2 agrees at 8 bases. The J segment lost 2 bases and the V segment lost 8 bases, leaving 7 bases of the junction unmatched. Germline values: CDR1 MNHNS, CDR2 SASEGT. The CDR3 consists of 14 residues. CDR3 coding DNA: TGTGCCAGCCGCCTAGCGGGCCGACAAGAGACCCAGTACTTC. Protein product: CASRLAGRQETQYF.

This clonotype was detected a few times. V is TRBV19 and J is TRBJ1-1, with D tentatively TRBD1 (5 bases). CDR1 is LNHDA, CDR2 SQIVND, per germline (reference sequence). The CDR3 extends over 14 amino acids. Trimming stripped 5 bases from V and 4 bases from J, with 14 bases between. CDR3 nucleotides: TGTGCCAGTAGTTCCCGTTTCCAGGGCACTGAAGCTTTCTTT. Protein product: CASSSRFQGTEAFF.

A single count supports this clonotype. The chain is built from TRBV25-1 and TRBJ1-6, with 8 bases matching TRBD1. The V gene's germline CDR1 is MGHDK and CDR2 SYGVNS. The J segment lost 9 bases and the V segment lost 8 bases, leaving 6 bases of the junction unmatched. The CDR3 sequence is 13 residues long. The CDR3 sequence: CASVGQGFSPLHF. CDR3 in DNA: TGTGCCAGCGTCGGACAGGGATTTTCACCCCTCCACTTT.